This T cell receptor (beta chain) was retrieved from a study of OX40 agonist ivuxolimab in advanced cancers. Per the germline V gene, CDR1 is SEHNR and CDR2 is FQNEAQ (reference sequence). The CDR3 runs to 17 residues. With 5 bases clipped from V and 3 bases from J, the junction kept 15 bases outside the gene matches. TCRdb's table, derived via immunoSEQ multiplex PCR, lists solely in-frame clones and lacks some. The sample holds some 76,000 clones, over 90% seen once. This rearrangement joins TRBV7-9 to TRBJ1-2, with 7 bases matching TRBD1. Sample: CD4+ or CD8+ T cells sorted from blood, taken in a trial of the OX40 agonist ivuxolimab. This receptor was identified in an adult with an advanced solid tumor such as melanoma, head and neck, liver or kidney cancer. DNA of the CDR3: TGTGCCAGCAGCCCACTGACAGGGACCACCCCCTACTATGGCTACACCTTC. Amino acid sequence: CASSPLTGTTPYYGYTF.